This TCR beta chain was documented in a study of cytomegalovirus exposure and HLA in healthy donors. Use of 60 Vbeta and 13 Jbeta primers characterized the PCR. The table came from immunoSEQ multiplex PCR; TCRdb's copy has only in-frame clones and leaves some out. The profile shows 250,000 to 350,000 clones, 70% to 90% of them singletons. V gave up 7 bases and J gave up 1 base, with 13 bases separating them. The CDR3 consists of 14 residues. Germline V gene sequence: CDR1 MNHNY, CDR2 SVGAGI (reference sequence). The V and J genes are TRBV6-6 and TRBJ1-1; D not resolved. Sequencing input: PBMCs. The sequence derives from a man in his forties in good health and CMV-seropositive. The CDR3 DNA reads as TGTGCCAGCATCTCCACCTCAGGGAACACTGAAGCTTTCTTT. It yields the protein CASISTSGNTEAFF.